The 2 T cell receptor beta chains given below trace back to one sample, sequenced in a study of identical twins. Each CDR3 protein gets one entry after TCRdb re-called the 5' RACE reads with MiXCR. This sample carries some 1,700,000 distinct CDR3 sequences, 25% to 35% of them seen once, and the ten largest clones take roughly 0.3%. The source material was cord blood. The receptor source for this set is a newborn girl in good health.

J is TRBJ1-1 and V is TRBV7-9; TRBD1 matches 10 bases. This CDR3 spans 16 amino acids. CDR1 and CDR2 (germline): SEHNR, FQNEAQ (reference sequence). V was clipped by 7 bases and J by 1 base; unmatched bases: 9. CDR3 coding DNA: TGTGCCAGCACCTTTGGACAGGGGGGATCGAACACTGAAGCTTTCTTT. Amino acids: CASTFGQGGSNTEAFF.

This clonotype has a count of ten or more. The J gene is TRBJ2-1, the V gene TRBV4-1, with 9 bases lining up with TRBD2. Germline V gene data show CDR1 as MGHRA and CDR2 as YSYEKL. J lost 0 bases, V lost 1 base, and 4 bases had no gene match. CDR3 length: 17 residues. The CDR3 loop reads CASSQGASGNSYNEQFF. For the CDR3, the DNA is TGCGCCAGCAGCCAAGGGGCTAGCGGGAACTCCTACAATGAGCAGTTCTTC.